The 3 T cell receptor beta chains presented below share a single source sample, sequenced in a study of regulatory T cells in long-lasting Graves disease. Time point described: newly diagnosed GD, antithyroid drugs for less than 3 months. TCR sequences were obtained from RNA taken from PBMCs. Both iRepertoire HTBI primers and Arm-PCR of CDR3 regions were used to build the TCR beta libraries. One entry per CDR3 protein results from TCRdb running MiXCR on the multiplex PCR reads. The sample has about 440,000 distinct CDR3 sequences; 15% are singletons. This sample also belongs to another study, concerning T cells in Graves' hyperthyroidism and ophthalmopathy.

The specimen was peripheral blood mononuclear cells (PBMCs), collected at new diagnosis, from a patient treated with antithyroid drugs. The receptors were sampled from a woman between 25 and 40 years old with Graves disease.

In its sample, this clonotype was seen many times. This chain links TRBV7-8 with TRBJ1-1; 7 positions match TRBD1. Trimming cost V 3 bases and J 4 bases; bases outside gene matches: 5. The CDR3 runs to 14 residues. Germline V CDR1 and CDR2: SGHVS, FQNEAQ. CDR3 protein: CASSFRDSGTEAFF. The CDR3 DNA reads as TGTGCCAGCAGCTTCCGGGACAGCGGCACTGAAGCTTTCTTT.

The chain links TRBV27 to TRBJ2-2; the match to TRBD2 covers 9 bases. V lost 2 bases and J lost 5; bases outside the gene matches: 15. Germline-derived CDR1 and CDR2 are MNHEY and SMNVEV (reference sequence). The CDR3 totals 19 residues. The CDR3 loop reads CASSLVDRGISGGTGELFF. The CDR3 DNA is TGTGCCAGCAGTTTAGTCGACAGAGGGATTAGCGGGGGTACCGGGGAGCTGTTTTTT.

Ten or more counts support this clonotype. V is TRBV20-1 and J is TRBJ1-1; the D gene is possibly TRBD1 (5 bases). The V gene's germline CDR1 is DFQATT and CDR2 SNEGSKA (reference sequence). This CDR3 is 15 amino acids long. Trimming took off 0 bases at V and 7 bases at J, with 18 bases between the two ends. In DNA form, the CDR3 reads TGCAGTGCTAGAGATCTCTTGGGGGGGACCATTGAAGCTTTCTTT. Translation gives CSARDLLGGTIEAFF.